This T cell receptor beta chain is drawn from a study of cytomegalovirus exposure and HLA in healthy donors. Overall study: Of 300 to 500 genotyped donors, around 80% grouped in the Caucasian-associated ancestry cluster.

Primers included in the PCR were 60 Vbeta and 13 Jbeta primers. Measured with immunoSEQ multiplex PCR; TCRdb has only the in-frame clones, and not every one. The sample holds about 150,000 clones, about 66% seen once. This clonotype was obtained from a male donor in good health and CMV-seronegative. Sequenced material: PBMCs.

CDR3 sequence reads: CASSRRDRGKNYGYTF. CDR3 DNA sequence: TGTGCCAGCAGTCGACGGGACAGGGGAAAGAACTATGGCTACACCTTC. The chain employs TRBV6-6 and TRBJ1-2, with 10 bases fitting TRBD1. Germline V gene sequence: CDR1 MNHNY, CDR2 SVGAGI (reference sequence). The CDR3 contains 16 residues. The trim removed 5 bases at V and 2 bases at J, leaving 8 bases unmatched.